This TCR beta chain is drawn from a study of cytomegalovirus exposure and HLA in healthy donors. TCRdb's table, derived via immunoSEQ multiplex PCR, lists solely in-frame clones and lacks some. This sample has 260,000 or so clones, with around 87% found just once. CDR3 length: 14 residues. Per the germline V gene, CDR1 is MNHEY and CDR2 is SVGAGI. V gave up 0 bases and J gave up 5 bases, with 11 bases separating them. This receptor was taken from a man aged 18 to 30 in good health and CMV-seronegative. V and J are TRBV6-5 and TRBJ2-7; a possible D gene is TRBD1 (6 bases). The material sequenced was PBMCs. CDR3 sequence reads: CASSYSRGINEQYF. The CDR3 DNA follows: TGTGCCAGCAGTTACTCTAGGGGGATAAACGAGCAGTACTTC.